This T cell receptor (beta chain) was obtained from a study of neurological immune-mediated disorders. Study-level points and caveats: Because no CDR3 amino acid sequences were shared across subjects by expanded clones, private repertoires were suggested in all groups.

The CDR3 loop spans 13 amino acids. Deletions cut 6 bases from V and 6 bases from J, with 12 bases between. This clonotype was seen repeatedly, ten times or more. Its antigen is unidentified. The time point: technical triplicate 1. Preparation of the unsorted libraries drew on 2 million PBMCs stored at -80 C. A single record per CDR3 protein comes from TCRdb applying MiXCR to the 5' RACE reads. The repertoire holds fewer than 45,000 distinct CDR3 sequences, with over 8.5% as singletons. The gene calls are TRBV12-3 or TRBV12-4 and TRBJ1-5, with D possibly matching TRBD1 (6 bases). The sample was PBMCs. The TCR was taken from a man aged 55 to 70 with HTLV-1-associated myelopathy (HAM/TSP). CDR3 residues: CASSSGQSQPQHF. In nucleotides, the CDR3 is TGTGCCAGCAGCTCTGGACAGAGTCAGCCCCAGCATTTT.